A single sample gave rise to the 21 T cell receptor beta chains below, sequenced in a study of blood T cell repertoires in COVID-19. Profiling relied on immunoSEQ multiplex PCR, and the TCRdb table lists in-frame clones only, not all of them. This sample yields about 310,000 clones, of which 87% are seen a single time; approximately 8.1% belongs to the top ten. Specimen: peripheral blood. Source of these receptors: a woman between 50 and 59 years old who had recovered from COVID-19.

CDR3 coding DNA: TGTGCCAGCAGCTCCCCCGGGACAGAAAAGACTGGGGCCAACGTCCTGACTTTC. It codes for CASSSPGTEKTGANVLTF. The J gene is TRBJ2-6, the V gene TRBV7-3, with 7 bases identical to TRBD1. The CDR3 contains 18 residues. Germline lookup yields CDR1 SGHTA and CDR2 FQGTGA. V was clipped by 4 bases and J by 2 bases; unmatched bases: 11.

The table lists this clone with a count of one. The chain recombines TRBV11-2 with TRBJ2-3; a weak D match, TRBD1 (5 bases). Trimming removed 5 bases at V and 4 bases at J, with 16 bases between. This CDR3 is 15 amino acids long. The germline V gene has CDR1 SGHAT and CDR2 FQNNGV. The CDR3 region has the DNA TGTGCCAGCAGCACAGGTCAGGTGCAGGCAGATACGCAGTATTTT. This encodes CASSTGQVQADTQYF.

The DNA for the CDR3 is TGTGCCAGCAGTGAAGTGGGACTAGCCGGCAATGAGCAGTTCTTC. It codes for CASSEVGLAGNEQFF. The chain carries TRBV2 and TRBJ2-1; 9 positions agree with TRBD2. V lost 1 base, J lost 6 bases, and 4 bases stayed unmatched. The CDR3 sequence is 15 residues long. Germline CDR1 reads SNHLY; CDR2 reads FYNNEI.

The rearrangement joins TRBV7-3 to TRBJ2-1, with 7 nucleotides matching TRBD2. Germline V gene data show CDR1 as SGHTA and CDR2 as FQGTGA. Germline trimming cut 0 bases from V and 7 bases from J; bases unmatched to any gene: 6. The CDR3 length is 15 residues. The CDR3 DNA follows: TGTGCCAGCAGCTTAACGCCTAGCGGTAGTAATGAGCAGTTCTTC. Its translation is CASSLTPSGSNEQFF.

This clone has a single count. The J gene is TRBJ2-7, the V gene TRBV11-2; TRBD2 might be the D (5 bases). V lost 3 bases and J 2 bases, leaving 8 bases between the germline ends. The CDR3 is 13 residues long. Looked up from germline, CDR1 is SGHAT and CDR2 is FQNNGV. The CDR3 coding sequence is TGTGCCAGCAGCTTGGGGAGACCCTACGAGCAGTACTTC. It codes for CASSLGRPYEQYF.

The V and J genes are TRBV11-3 and TRBJ2-1; possible D gene TRBD1, 5 bases. CDR1 SGHNT and CDR2 YENEEA come from the germline V gene. Trimming shortened V by 1 base and J by 4 bases, and 11 bases separated the two germline ends. The CDR3 sequence is 15 residues long. For the CDR3, the DNA is TGTGCCAGCAGCTTAGCTGGGGCCTTATACAATGAGCAGTTCTTC. Translated, it gives CASSLAGALYNEQFF.

This clone has just a few counts. V usage is TRBV27 and J usage is TRBJ2-7; 8 nucleotides match TRBD1. The germline V gene encodes CDR1 MNHEY and CDR2 SMNVEV (reference sequence). The CDR3 spans 16 residues. The J segment lost 4 bases and the V segment lost 6 bases, leaving 14 bases of the junction unmatched. The CDR3 DNA follows: TGTGCCAGCAGCCTAACCCCACAGGGGGGAATTTACGAGCAGTACTTC. Protein sequence: CASSLTPQGGIYEQYF.

The genes are TRBV19 and TRBJ1-1; D gene unclear. The CDR3 spans 13 residues. The germline V gene has CDR1 LNHDA and CDR2 SQIVND (reference sequence). The V end was cut by 2 bases, the J end by 5 bases, with 9 bases between. The CDR3 DNA follows: TGTGCCAGTAGTATAAGCACTATTACTGAAGCTTTCTTT. Its protein is CASSISTITEAFF. Filled out from reference TRBV19 and TRBJ1-1, the complete variable domain reads DGGITQSPKYLFRKEGQNVTLSCEQNLNHDAMYWYRQDPGQGLRLIYYSQIVNDFQKGDIAEGYSVSREKKESFPLTVTSAQKNPTAFYLCASSISTITEAFFGQGTRLTVV.

V usage is TRBV7-3 and J usage is TRBJ2-7; 7 bases map to TRBD2. The V gene end was trimmed by 1 base and the J gene end by 5 bases; junction bases not matched to a gene: 8. The germline V gene encodes CDR1 SGHTA and CDR2 FQGTGA. CDR3 length equals 15 residues. The CDR3 here is CASSLNAGARDEQYF. DNA for the CDR3: TGTGCCAGCAGCTTAAATGCGGGAGCCCGGGACGAGCAGTACTTC. The whole variable domain, filled in from reference TRBV7-3 and TRBJ2-7, reads GAGVSQTPSNKVTEKGKYVELRCDPISGHTALYWYRQSLGQGPEFLIYFQGTGAADDSGLPNDRFFAVRPEGSVSTLKIQRTERGDSAVYLCASSLNAGARDEQYFGPGTRLTVT.

The rearrangement uses TRBV6-5 and TRBJ2-7, with D unclear. CDR3 size: 14 residues. V shed 4 bases and J shed 3 bases, with 13 bases lying between them. Germline V gene lookup returns CDR1 MNHEY and CDR2 SVGAGI. DNA of the CDR3: TGTGCCAGCAGTTCGGCTAGTCGCTACTACGAGCAGTACTTC. Translated, it gives CASSSASRYYEQYF.

This chain uses TRBV6-5 with TRBJ2-5; TRBD2 is a possible D gene (5 bases). Germline values: CDR1 MNHEY, CDR2 SVGAGI. This CDR3 region has 14 residues. V dropped 1 base and J dropped 4 bases, with 10 bases sitting between them. This CDR3 reads CASSYLLEGETQYF. DNA for the CDR3: TGTGCCAGCAGTTACTTGTTAGAGGGAGAGACCCAGTACTTC.

V is TRBV9 and J is TRBJ1-2; 7 nucleotides match TRBD1. The V gene's germline CDR1 is SGDLS and CDR2 YYNGEE. V shed 0 bases, J shed 5 bases, and the junction held 10 bases outside the gene matches. The CDR3 loop spans 16 amino acids. CDR3 residues: CASSVAGTENLYGYTF. The CDR3 DNA is TGTGCCAGCAGCGTAGCCGGGACAGAAAATTTATATGGCTACACCTTC.

This clone is a singleton in its sample. The chain couples TRBV28 to TRBJ1-1, with TRBD1 as a possible D gene (5 bases). The CDR3 extends over 12 amino acids. The germline gives CDR1 MDHEN, CDR2 SYDVKM. In nucleotides, the CDR3 is TGTGCGGGCAAAACAGGGAACACTGAAGCTTTCTTT. Its protein product is CAGKTGNTEAFF. The full variable domain, in which reference TRBV28 and TRBJ1-1 provide the parts outside the CDR3, is DVKVTQSSRYLVKRTGEKVFLECVQDMDHENMFWYRQDPGLGLRLIYFSYDVKMKEKGDIPEGYSVSREKKERFSLILESASTNQTSMYLCAGKTGNTEAFFGQGTRLTVV.

The genes are TRBV5-5 and TRBJ1-4; the D is unclear. The ends were cut back, 0 bases at V and 3 bases at J, with 9 bases in the middle. The germline V gene encodes CDR1 SGHKS and CDR2 YYEKEE (reference sequence). CDR3 length equals 15 residues. The CDR3 DNA is TGTGCCAGCAGCTTGGGTTTGAGTCCTAATGAAAAACTGTTTTTT. It encodes CASSLGLSPNEKLFF.

The chain employs TRBV5-5 and TRBJ1-2, with 8 bases fitting TRBD1. This CDR3 is built from 14 residues. V was clipped by 5 bases and J by 2 bases; unmatched bases: 5. The germline V gene encodes CDR1 SGHKS and CDR2 YYEKEE (reference sequence). The CDR3 sequence: CASSSDRGNYGYTF. CDR3 coding DNA: TGTGCCAGCAGTTCCGACAGGGGAAACTATGGCTACACCTTC.

The V gene is TRBV6-2 or TRBV6-3, the J gene TRBJ1-6, with D perhaps matching TRBD1 (5 bases). This CDR3 is built from 15 residues. From germline, CDR1 is MNHEY and CDR2 SVGEGT. V lost 2 bases and J lost 11, with 16 bases in between. CDR3 sequence: CASSYIGITRAPLHF. The CDR3 DNA follows: TGTGCCAGCAGTTACATCGGAATTACCAGGGCACCCCTCCACTTT.

This chain links TRBV7-2 with TRBJ1-6; D may be TRBD1 (6 bases). The CDR3 totals 15 residues. Trimming left V 2 bases short and J 10 bases short, with 15 bases between. Germline lookup yields CDR1 SGHTA and CDR2 FQGNSA. CDR3 in DNA: TGTGCCAGCAGCTTAATCAGGGGCAGGGAATCACCCCTCCACTTT. Translated, it gives CASSLIRGRESPLHF.

The chain links TRBV19 to TRBJ1-1, with 7 bases matching TRBD1. The germline V gene has CDR1 LNHDA and CDR2 SQIVND (reference sequence). Trimming at V came to 7 bases and at J to 1 base, leaving 3 bases not matched to a gene. CDR3 length equals 13 residues. CDR3 region: CASIGTENTEAFF. The CDR3, as DNA: TGTGCCAGTATAGGGACAGAGAACACTGAAGCTTTCTTT.

This rearrangement joins TRBV2 to TRBJ1-3; weak D call: TRBD1 (5 bases). Between the trimmed V and J ends, which lost 6 bases and 4 bases, there was a span of 16 bases. CDR3 length: 15 amino acids. CDR1 is SNHLY, CDR2 FYNNEI, per germline. CDR3 loop: CASSGEGALGNTIYF. CDR3 bases: TGTGCCAGCAGCGGCGAAGGGGCGCTAGGAAACACCATATATTTT. Full variable domain (outside the CDR3, taken from reference TRBV2 and TRBJ1-3): EPEVTQTPSHQVTQMGQEVILRCVPISNHLYFYWYRQILGQKVEFLVSFYNNEISEKSEIFDDQFSVERPDGSNFTLKIRSTKLEDSAMYFCASSGEGALGNTIYFGEGSWLTVV.

This chain joins TRBV9 and TRBJ1-2; D may be TRBD1 (5 bases). The V gene's germline CDR1 is SGDLS and CDR2 YYNGEE. The CDR3 covers 14 residues. Trimming cost V 2 bases and J 7 bases, with 15 bases left between them. CDR3: CASSVNSDIGGYTF. The CDR3 DNA reads as TGTGCCAGCAGCGTCAACTCGGACATCGGTGGCTACACCTTC. Full variable domain (rest looked up from reference TRBV9 and TRBJ1-2): DSGVTQTPKHLITATGQRVTLRCSPRSGDLSVYWYQQSLDQGLQFLIQYYNGEERAKGNILERFSAQQFPDLHSELNLSSLELGDSALYFCASSVNSDIGGYTFGSGTRLTVV.

This chain uses TRBV18 with TRBJ2-7, with D perhaps TRBD1 (5 bases). CDR3 length: 14 residues. The germline V gene encodes CDR1 KGHSH and CDR2 LQKENI. Trimming removed 3 bases from V and 2 bases from J, with 11 bases in between. CDR3 sequence reads: CASSPRTNTYEQYF. In nucleotides, the CDR3 is TGTGCCAGCTCACCGAGGACAAATACCTACGAGCAGTACTTC.